What follows describes a single T cell receptor beta chain. Its antigen target is currently unknown. Base qualities are not provided; no much larger clone lies one nucleotide away. The entry originates in a study of a mutant IDH1 vaccine in newly diagnosed glioma (dated by TCRdb to the early 2020s). Some background on the complete study: Patients were given eight vaccinations, in weeks 1, 3, 5, 7, 11, 15, 19 and 23, which matched visits V03 through V10. Vaccination began 4-6 weeks after radiotherapy alone, or alongside temozolomide cycles in the chemotherapy-containing groups. The roughly 32 treated patients were approximately 62% male and around 40% female, with a mean age of roughly 42 years. Before enrollment, patients had received standard therapy of radiotherapy alone, temozolomide alone, or radiochemotherapy with temozolomide; most received the combination. Peripheral blood was drawn at six visits: V03 (baseline), V05, V07, V10, V12 and V13. Longitudinal TCRB deep sequencing was performed for roughly 25 treated patients wherever samples were available for exploratory analyses.

Overall study results and their limits: Across multiple MHC alleles, vaccine-induced immune responses were seen in about 93% of patients. The authors noted that analyses of patient blood samples could not be reproduced because of sample limitations. No apparent relationship was observed between pseudoprogression and alterations in the top peripheral T cell clonotypes detected by TCRB sequencing. PBMC samples for TCRB deep sequencing were selected based on availability.

Its CDR3 holds 14 amino acids, cysteine through phenylalanine. Only the CDR3 portion is preserved as DNA: 42 bases, with reading frame beginning at the first base. From the germline V gene, CDR1 is SGHRS and CDR2 is YFSETQ. V lost 7 bases and J lost 9 bases, and the count of bases not matched to a germline gene is 13. The library was prepared using the immunoSEQ multiplex PCR assay. The hsTCRB Kit was used according to the manufacturer's protocol to amplify rearranged TCR beta chain sequences. An Illumina MiSeq was used to sequence the TCRB libraries. On the study's bioinformatics: Demultiplexing, trimming and gene mapping were performed with the kit vendor's proprietary platform. The table was pulled from immuneACCESS by TCRdb, which kept in-frame rearrangements only. Such tables lose some clones; where checked, under half of the loss comes from unresolved V genes, and the rest has no known cause. D and trimming were read from the DNA, whereas the V and J calls and clone size are those reported in that table. Across this sample there are 50,000 to 70,000 clones, with 87% seen only once. Together, the top ten hold under 1.5% of the sample.

The label giving this sample's time point can be read as: week 23, last vaccination. A 20-mer mutant IDH1 peptide at 300 micrograms in Montanide made up each vaccine dose, which was injected subcutaneously together with topical imiquimod. Donors had newly diagnosed WHO grade 3 or 4 IDH1-mutant astrocytomas with loss of nuclear ATRX. The samples were drawn from NOA16, a multicentre, single-arm, open-label phase I trial in Germany that tested a mutant IDH1 peptide vaccine in humans for the first time. Genomic DNA for TCRB sequencing was extracted from EDTA blood using the DNeasy Blood and Tissue Kit.

Sequenced material: PBMCs, taken from a glioma patient whose treatment included an IDH1 peptide vaccine. The sequence joins TRBV5-1 to TRBJ2-7, with 10 middle bases fitting TRBD2. The receptor was derived from a middle-aged man with glioma. The CDR3 here reads CASGVSGRVDVQYF. The DNA is as follows: TGCGCCAGCGGTGTAAGCGGGAGGGTAGATGTGCAGTACTTC.